Presented here are 3 T cell receptor beta chains from one specimen sequenced in a study of early T cells in non-severe SARS-CoV-2 infection. TCRdb re-derived calls from the 5' RACE reads in MiXCR, one entry per CDR3 protein. The sample comprises roughly 80,000 distinct CDR3 sequences, more than 12% of which are singletons, and 3% to 3.5% rests with the top ten. What was sequenced was whole blood. The receptors derive from an adult who was a healthcare worker with PCR-confirmed SARS-CoV-2 infection or an uninfected control (not recorded which).

This clonotype was observed at least ten times. The chain recombines TRBV7-9 with TRBJ2-2; weak D call: TRBD2 (5 bases). From germline, CDR1 is SEHNR and CDR2 FQNEAQ (reference sequence). V was cut by 1 base and J by 8 bases, with 11 bases left in between. The CDR3 is 14 residues long. CDR3 bases: TGTGCCAGCAGCTTAGGGACTCGGACTGGGGAGCTGTTTTTT. This encodes CASSLGTRTGELFF.

This chain connects TRBV20-1 to TRBJ2-1, with 8 bases lining up with TRBD2. The V gene's germline CDR1 is DFQATT and CDR2 SNEGSKA (reference sequence). With 5 bases clipped from V and 6 bases from J, the junction kept 3 bases outside the gene matches. CDR3 length: 12 amino acids. The CDR3 DNA reads as TGCAGTGCTTCCGGGACTAGCAATGAGCAGTTCTTC. It is translated as CSASGTSNEQFF.

This clonotype was seen only a few times. The chain joins TRBV2 to TRBJ2-5, with TRBD1 matching 10 bases. V shed 6 bases and J 3 bases; nucleotides not matched to a gene: 7. The germline gives CDR1 SNHLY, CDR2 FYNNEI. The CDR3 is made up of 15 amino acids. The chain's CDR3 is CASSADRGPEETQYF. The CDR3, as DNA: TGTGCCAGCAGCGCAGACAGGGGGCCGGAAGAGACCCAGTACTTC.